The present T cell receptor (beta chain) was sequenced within a study of post-analysis software for immune sequencing data. Study results and limitations: About five TRBV segments, including TRBV5-6, TRBV5-1 and TRBV20-1, were more frequent in patients than controls. By F measure, strong co-clustering occurred among samples prepared in the same batch. Multiple sclerosis patients showed significantly lower normalized Chao1 diversity than controls did.

Unique molecular identifiers tagged the TCR beta cDNA libraries. T cells numbering 1 to 10 million yielded cDNA molecules that totaled roughly 500,000. One entry per CDR3 protein results from TCRdb running MiXCR on the PCR reads. The sample includes around 700,000 distinct CDR3 sequences, 55% to 70% of them seen just once. Of note for this clonotype: What it binds is not known.

Germline V lookup: CDR1 SGHKS, CDR2 YYEKEE (reference sequence). CDR3 length equals 16 residues. Trimming pared 7 bases from V and 2 bases from J, leaving 19 bases between. Sequencing input: blood. The receptor comes from a girl aged 2-10 years with multiple sclerosis. V is TRBV5-5 and J is TRBJ2-1; D is perhaps TRBD1 (6 bases). Here the CDR3 reads CASAMQGQYTYNEQFF. CDR3 coding DNA: TGTGCCAGCGCTATGCAGGGGCAATACACCTACAATGAGCAGTTCTTC.